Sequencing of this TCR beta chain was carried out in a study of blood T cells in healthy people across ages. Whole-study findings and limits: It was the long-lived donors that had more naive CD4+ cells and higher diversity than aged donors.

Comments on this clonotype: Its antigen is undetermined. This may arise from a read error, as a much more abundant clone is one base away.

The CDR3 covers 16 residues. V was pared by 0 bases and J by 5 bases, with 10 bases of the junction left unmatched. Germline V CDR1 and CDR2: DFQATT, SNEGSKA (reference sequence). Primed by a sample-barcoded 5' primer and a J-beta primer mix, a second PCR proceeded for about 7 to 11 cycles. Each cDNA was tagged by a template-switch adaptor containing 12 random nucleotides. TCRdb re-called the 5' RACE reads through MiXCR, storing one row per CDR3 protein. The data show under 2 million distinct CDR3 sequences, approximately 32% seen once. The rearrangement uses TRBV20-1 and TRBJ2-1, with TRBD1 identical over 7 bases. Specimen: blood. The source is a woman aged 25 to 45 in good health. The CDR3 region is CSARDLRGPSHNEQFF. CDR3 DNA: TGCAGTGCTAGAGATCTAAGGGGGCCGTCCCACAATGAGCAGTTCTTC.